In its sample, the clone carrying this T cell receptor beta chain was seen many times. This specimen comes from a study of T cells in Graves' hyperthyroidism and ophthalmopathy. RNA transcripts were the template for amplifying TCR beta CDR3 regions. The primer set for the first-round RT-PCR of the TCR CDR3 was HTBI. One entry per CDR3 protein results from TCRdb running MiXCR on the multiplex PCR reads. The sample contains some 510,000 distinct CDR3 sequences, about 20% of which appear only once. Looked up from germline, CDR1 is MNHNS and CDR2 is SASEGT. The V end was cut by 1 base, the J end by 3 bases, with 9 bases between. The CDR3 has 14 residues.

The chain couples TRBV6-1 to TRBJ1-2; no definite D call. Sequenced input: blood. The sequence was obtained from a man between 18 and 29 years old with Graves' hyperthyroidism. CDR3 in DNA: TGTGCCAGCAGTGAAGATATGGACTACTATGGCTACACCTTC. Translated, it gives CASSEDMDYYGYTF.